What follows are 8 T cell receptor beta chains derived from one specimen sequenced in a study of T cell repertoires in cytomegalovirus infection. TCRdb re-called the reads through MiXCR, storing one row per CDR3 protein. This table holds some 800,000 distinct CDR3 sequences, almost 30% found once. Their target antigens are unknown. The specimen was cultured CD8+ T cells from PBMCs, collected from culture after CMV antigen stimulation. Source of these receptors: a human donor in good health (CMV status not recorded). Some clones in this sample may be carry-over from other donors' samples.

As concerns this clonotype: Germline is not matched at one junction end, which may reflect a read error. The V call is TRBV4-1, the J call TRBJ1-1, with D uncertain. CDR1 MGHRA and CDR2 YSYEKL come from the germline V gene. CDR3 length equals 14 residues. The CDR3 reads CASSQEEMAPEAFF. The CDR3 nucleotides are TGTGCCAGCAGCCAAGAAGAGATGGCCCCTGAAGCTTTCTTT.

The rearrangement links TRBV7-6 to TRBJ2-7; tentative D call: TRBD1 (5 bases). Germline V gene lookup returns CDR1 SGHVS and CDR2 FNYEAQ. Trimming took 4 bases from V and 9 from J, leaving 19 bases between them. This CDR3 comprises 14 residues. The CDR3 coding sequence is TGTGCCAGCAGCTCCATAGACAGCCGCTTTGCGCAGTACTTC. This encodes CASSSIDSRFAQYF. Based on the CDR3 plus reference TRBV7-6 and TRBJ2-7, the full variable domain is GAGVSQSPRYKVTKRGQDVALRCDPISGHVSLYWYRQALGQGPEFLTYFNYEAQQDKSGLPNDRFSAERPEGSISTLTIQRTEQRDSAMYRCASSSIDSRFAQYFGPGTRLTVT.

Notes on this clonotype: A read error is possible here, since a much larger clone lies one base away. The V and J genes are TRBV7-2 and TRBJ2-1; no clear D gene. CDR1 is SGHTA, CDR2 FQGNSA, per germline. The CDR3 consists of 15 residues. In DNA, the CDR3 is TGTGCCAGCAGCTTAGGGGTCGGCTCCTACAATGAGCTGTTCTTC. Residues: CASSLGVGSYNELFF.

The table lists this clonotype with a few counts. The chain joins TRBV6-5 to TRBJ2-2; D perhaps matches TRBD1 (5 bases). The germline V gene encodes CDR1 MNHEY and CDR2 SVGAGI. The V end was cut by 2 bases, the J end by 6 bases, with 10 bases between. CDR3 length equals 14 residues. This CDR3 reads CASSYRQHAGELFF. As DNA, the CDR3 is TGTGCCAGCAGTTACCGACAGCATGCCGGGGAGCTGTTTTTT.

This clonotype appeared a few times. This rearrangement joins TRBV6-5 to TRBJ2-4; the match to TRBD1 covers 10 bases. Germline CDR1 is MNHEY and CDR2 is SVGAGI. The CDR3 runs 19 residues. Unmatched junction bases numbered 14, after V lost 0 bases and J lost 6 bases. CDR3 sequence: CASSYSKGTGDKGRNIQYF. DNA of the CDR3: TGTGCCAGCAGTTACTCTAAAGGGACAGGGGATAAAGGAAGAAACATTCAGTACTTC.

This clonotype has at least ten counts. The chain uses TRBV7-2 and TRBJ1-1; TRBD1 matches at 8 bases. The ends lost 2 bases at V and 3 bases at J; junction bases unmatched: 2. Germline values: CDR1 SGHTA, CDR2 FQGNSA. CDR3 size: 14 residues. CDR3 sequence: CASSLNRGYTEAFF. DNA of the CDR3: TGTGCCAGCAGCTTAAACAGGGGGTACACTGAAGCTTTCTTT.

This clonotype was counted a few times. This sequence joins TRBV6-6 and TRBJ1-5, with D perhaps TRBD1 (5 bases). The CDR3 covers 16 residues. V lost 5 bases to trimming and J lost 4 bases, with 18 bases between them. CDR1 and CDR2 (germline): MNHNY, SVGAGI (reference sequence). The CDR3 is CASSPLRAGSNQPQHF. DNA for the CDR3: TGTGCCAGCAGTCCTTTACGGGCAGGGAGTAATCAGCCCCAGCATTTT.

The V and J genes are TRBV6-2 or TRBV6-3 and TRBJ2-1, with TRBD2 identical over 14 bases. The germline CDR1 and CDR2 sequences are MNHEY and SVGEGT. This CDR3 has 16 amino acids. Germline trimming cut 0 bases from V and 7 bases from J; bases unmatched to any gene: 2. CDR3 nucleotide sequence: TGTGCCAGCAGTTACTCCGGGACTAGCGGGGGTAATGAGCAGTTCTTC. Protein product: CASSYSGTSGGNEQFF.